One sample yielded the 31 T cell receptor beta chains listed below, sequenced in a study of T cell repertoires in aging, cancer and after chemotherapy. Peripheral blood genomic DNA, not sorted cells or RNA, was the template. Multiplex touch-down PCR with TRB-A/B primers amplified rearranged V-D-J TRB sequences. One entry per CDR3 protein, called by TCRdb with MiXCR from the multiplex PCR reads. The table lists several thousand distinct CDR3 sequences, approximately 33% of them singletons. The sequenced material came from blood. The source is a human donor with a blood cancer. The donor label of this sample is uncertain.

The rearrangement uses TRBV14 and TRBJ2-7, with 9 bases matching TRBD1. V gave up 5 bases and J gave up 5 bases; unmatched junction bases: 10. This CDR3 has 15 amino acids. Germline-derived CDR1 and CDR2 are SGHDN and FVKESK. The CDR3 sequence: CASSKRGQGVHEQYF. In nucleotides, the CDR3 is TGTGCCAGCAGCAAGAGGGGACAGGGTGTACACGAGCAGTACTTC.

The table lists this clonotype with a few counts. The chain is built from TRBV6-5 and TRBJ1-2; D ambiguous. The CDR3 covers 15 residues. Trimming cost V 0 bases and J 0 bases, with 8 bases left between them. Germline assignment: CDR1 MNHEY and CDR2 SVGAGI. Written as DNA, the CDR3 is TGTGCCAGCAGTTACTCCGGCAGGTCTAACTATGGCTACACCTTC. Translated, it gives CASSYSGRSNYGYTF.

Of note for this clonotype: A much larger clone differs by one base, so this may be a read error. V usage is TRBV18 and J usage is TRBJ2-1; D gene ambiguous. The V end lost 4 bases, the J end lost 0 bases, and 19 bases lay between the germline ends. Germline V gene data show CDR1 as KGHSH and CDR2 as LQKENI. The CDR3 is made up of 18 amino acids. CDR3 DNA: TGTGCCAGCTCACTAAGCTACACGGGCATGGGCTCCTACAATGAGCAGTTCTTC. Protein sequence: CASSLSYTGMGSYNEQFF.

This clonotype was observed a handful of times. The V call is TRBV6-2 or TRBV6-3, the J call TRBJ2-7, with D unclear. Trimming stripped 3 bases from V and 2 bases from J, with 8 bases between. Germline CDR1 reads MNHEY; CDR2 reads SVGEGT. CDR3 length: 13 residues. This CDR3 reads CASSYWAPYEQYF. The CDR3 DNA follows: TGTGCCAGCAGTTATTGGGCCCCCTACGAGCAGTACTTC.

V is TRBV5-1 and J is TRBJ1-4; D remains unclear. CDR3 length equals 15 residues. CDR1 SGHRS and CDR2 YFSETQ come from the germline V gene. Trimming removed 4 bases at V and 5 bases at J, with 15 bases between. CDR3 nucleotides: TGCGCCAGCAGCGCGAACCCGGAGTGGAATGAAAAACTGTTTTTT. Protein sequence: CASSANPEWNEKLFF. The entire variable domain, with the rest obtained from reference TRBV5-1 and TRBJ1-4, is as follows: KAGVTQTPRYLIKTRGQQVTLSCSPISGHRSVSWYQQTPGQGLQFLFEYFSETQRNKGNFPGRFSGRQFSNSRSEMNVSTLELGDSALYLCASSANPEWNEKLFFGSGTQLSVL.

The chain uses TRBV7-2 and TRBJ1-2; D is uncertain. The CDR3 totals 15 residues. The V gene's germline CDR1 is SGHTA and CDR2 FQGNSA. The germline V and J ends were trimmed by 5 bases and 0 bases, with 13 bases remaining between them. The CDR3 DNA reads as TGTGCCAGCAGCGAACATACCGGGCCTAACTATGGCTACACCTTC. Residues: CASSEHTGPNYGYTF.

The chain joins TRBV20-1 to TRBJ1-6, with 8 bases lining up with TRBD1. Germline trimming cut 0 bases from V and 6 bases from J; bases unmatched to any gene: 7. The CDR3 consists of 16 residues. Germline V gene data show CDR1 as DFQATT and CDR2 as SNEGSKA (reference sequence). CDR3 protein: CSARDSRQGINSPLHF. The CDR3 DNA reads TGCAGTGCTAGAGATTCAAGACAGGGGATTAATTCACCCCTCCACTTT.

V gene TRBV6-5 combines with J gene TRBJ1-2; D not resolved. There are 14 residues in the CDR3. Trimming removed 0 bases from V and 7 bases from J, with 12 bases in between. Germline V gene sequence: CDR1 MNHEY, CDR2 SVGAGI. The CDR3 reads CASSYSLRGSGYTF. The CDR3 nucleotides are TGTGCCAGCAGTTACTCTTTGCGGGGATCTGGCTACACCTTC.

The CDR3 sequence: CASSLLTSGGSYEQYF. CDR3 nucleotide sequence: TGTGCCAGCAGCCTCCTGACTAGCGGGGGGTCCTACGAGCAGTACTTC. The rearrangement uses TRBV7-2 and TRBJ2-7; 13 nucleotides agree with TRBD2. From germline, CDR1 is SGHTA and CDR2 FQGNSA. The CDR3 sequence is 16 residues long. The V and J ends lost 5 bases and 1 base, in that order; junction bases with no gene match: 5. Complete variable domain (other parts from reference TRBV7-2 and TRBJ2-7): GAGVSQSPSNKVTEKGKDVELRCDPISGHTALYWYRQSLGQGLEFLIYFQGNSAPDKSGLPSDRFSAERTGGSVSTLTIQRTQQEDSAVYLCASSLLTSGGSYEQYFGPGTRLTVT.

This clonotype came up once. In DNA, the CDR3 is TGTGCCAGCAGTCTCAGGGCGGATTCACCCCTCCACTTT. This codes for CASSLRADSPLHF. The chain recombines TRBV27 with TRBJ1-6; D possibly corresponds to TRBD1 (5 bases). CDR1 and CDR2 (germline): MNHEY, SMNVEV (reference sequence). CDR3 size: 13 residues. The V end lost 5 bases, the J end lost 8 bases, and 10 bases lay between the germline ends.

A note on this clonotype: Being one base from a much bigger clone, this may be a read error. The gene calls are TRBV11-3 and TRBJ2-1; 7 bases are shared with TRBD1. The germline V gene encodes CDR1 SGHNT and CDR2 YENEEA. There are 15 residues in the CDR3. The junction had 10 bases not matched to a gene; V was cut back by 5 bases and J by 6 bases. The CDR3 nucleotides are TGTGCCAGCAGCGCGACAGGGAGTGGGGGCAATGAGCAGTTCTTC. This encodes CASSATGSGGNEQFF. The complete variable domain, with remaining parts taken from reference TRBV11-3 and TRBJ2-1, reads EAGVVQSPRYKIIEKKQPVAFWCNPISGHNTLYWYLQNLGQGPELLIRYENEEAVDDSQLPKDRFSAERLKGVDSTLKIQPAELGDSAVYLCASSATGSGGNEQFFGPGTRLTVL.

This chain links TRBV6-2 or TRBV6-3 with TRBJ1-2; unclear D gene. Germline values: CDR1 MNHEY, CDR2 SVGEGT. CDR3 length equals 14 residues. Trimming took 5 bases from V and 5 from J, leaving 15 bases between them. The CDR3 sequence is CASSDTALIYGYTF. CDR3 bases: TGTGCCAGCAGTGACACCGCCCTTATATATGGCTACACCTTC.

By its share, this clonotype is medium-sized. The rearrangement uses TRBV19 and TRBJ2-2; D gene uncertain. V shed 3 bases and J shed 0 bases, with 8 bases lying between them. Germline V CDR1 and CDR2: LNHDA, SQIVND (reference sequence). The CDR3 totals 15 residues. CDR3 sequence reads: CASSILWTNTGELFF. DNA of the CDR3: TGTGCCAGTAGTATCCTCTGGACGAACACCGGGGAGCTGTTTTTT.

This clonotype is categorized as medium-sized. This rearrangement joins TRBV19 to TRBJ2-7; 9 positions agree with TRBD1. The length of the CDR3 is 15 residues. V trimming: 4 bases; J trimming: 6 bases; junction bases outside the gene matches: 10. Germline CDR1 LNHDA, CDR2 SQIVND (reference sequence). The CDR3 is CASSTLPGTGTEQYF. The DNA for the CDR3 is TGTGCCAGTAGTACCCTTCCCGGGACAGGGACCGAGCAGTACTTC.

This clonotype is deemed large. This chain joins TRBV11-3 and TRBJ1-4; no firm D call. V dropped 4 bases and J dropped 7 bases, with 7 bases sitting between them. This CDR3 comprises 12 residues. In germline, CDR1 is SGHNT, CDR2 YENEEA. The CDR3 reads CASSYGVEKLFF. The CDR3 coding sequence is TGTGCCAGCAGCTATGGAGTTGAAAAACTGTTTTTT.

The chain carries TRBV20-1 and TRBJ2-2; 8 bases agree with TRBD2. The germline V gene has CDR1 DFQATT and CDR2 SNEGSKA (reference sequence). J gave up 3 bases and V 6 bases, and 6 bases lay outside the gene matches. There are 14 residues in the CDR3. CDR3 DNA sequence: TGCAGTGCCATAAGCGGGGGAGACACCGGGGAGCTGTTTTTT. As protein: CSAISGGDTGELFF.

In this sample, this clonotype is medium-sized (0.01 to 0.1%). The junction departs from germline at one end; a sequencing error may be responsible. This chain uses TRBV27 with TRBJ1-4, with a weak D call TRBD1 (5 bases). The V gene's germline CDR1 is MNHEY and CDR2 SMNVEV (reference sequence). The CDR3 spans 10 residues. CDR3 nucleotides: TGTGCCAACTTCGGGGGAGAAGTTGTTTTT. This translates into CANFGGEVVF.

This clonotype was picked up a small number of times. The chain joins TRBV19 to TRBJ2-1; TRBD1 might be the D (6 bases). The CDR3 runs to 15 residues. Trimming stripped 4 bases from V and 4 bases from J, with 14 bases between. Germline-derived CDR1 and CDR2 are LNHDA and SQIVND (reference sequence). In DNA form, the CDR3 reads TGTGCCAGTAGTAAGGGCAGGGGAACGTACAATGAGCAGTTCTTC. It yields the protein CASSKGRGTYNEQFF. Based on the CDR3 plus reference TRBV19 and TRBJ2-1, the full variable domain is DGGITQSPKYLFRKEGQNVTLSCEQNLNHDAMYWYRQDPGQGLRLIYYSQIVNDFQKGDIAEGYSVSREKKESFPLTVTSAQKNPTAFYLCASSKGRGTYNEQFFGPGTRLTVL.

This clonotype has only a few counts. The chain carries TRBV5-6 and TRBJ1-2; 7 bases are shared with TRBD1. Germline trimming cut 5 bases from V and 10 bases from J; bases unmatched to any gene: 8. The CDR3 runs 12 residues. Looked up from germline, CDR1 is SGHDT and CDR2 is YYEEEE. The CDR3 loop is CASRFDRDDYTF. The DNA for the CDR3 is TGTGCCAGCAGGTTCGACAGGGACGACTACACCTTC.

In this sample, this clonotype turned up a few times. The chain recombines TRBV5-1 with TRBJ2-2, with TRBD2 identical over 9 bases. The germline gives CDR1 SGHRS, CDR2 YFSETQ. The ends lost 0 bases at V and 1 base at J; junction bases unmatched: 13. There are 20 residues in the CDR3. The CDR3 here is CASSLEGLATLVWNTGELFF. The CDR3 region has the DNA TGCGCCAGCAGCTTGGAGGGACTAGCTACTCTTGTCTGGAACACCGGGGAGCTGTTTTTT.

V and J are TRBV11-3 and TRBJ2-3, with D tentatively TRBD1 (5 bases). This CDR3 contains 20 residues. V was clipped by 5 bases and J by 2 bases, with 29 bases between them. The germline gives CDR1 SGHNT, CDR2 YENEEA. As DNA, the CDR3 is TGTGCCAGCAGCCGAAAGGGGTTGCCGATGGCACAGATAATCACAGATACGCAGTATTTT. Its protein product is CASSRKGLPMAQIITDTQYF.

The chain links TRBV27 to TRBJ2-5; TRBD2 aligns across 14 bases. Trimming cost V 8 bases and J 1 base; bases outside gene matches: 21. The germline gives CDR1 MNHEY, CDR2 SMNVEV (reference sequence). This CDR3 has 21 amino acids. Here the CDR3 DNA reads TGTGCCAGCTTTCCCCGGGCACCTTGGACTAGCGGGGGGAGTCTCCAAGAGACCCAGTACTTC. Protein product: CASFPRAPWTSGGSLQETQYF.

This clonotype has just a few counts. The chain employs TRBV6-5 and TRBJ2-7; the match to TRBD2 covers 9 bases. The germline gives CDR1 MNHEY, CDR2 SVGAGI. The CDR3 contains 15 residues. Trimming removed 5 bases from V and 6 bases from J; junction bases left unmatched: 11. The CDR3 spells CASSRGGAGLSEQYF. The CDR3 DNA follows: TGTGCCAGCAGTCGCGGGGGGGCGGGGTTAAGCGAGCAGTACTTC.

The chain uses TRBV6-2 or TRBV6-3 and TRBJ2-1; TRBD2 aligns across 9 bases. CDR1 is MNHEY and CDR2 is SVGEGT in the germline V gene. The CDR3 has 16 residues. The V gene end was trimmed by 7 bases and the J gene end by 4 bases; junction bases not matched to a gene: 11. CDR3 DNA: TGTGCCAGCATTAATAAGCGGGAGGTGGGGTACAATGAGCAGTTCTTC. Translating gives CASINKREVGYNEQFF.

The DNA of the CDR3 is TGTGCCAGCAGTTATACAGGGACTAGCACAGATACGCAGTATTTT. Amino acids: CASSYTGTSTDTQYF. The chain combines TRBV6-2 or TRBV6-3 with TRBJ2-3; the D gene could be TRBD1 or TRBD2 (6 bases each). V lost 3 bases, J lost 0 bases, and 10 bases lay in between. CDR3 length equals 15 residues. Germline assignment: CDR1 MNHEY and CDR2 SVGEGT.

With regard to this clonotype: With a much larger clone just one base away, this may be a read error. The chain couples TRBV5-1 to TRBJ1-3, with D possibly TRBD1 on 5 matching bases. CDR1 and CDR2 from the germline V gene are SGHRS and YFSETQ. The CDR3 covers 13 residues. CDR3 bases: TGTGCCAACAGCGTGAGGGGTGGAAACACCATATATTTT. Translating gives CANSVRGGNTIYF.

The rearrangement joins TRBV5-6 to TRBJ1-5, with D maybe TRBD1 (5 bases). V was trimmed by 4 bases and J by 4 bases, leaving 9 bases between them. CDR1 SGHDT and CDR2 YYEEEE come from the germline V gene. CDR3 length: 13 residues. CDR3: CASSRQQNQPQHF. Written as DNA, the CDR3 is TGTGCCAGCAGCAGACAGCAGAATCAGCCCCAGCATTTT.

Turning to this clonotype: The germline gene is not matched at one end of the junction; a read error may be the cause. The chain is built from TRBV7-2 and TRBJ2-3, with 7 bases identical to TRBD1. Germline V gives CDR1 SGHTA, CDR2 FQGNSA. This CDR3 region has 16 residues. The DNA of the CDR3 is TGTGCCATCAGCCCCCGACAGGGTACTAGCACAGATACGCAGTATTTT. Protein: CAISPRQGTSTDTQYF.

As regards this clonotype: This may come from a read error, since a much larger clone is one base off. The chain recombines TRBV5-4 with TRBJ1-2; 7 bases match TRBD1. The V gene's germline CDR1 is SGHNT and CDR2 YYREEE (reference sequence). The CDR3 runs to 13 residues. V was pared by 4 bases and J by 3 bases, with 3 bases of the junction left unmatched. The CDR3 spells CASSDTGDYGYTF. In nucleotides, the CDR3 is TGTGCCAGCAGCGACACAGGGGACTATGGCTACACCTTC. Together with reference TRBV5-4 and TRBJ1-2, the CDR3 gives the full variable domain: ETGVTQSPTHLIKTRGQQVTLRCSSQSGHNTVSWYQQALGQGPQFIFQYYREEENGRGNFPPRFSGLQFPNYSSELNVNALELDDSALYLCASSDTGDYGYTFGSGTRLTVV.

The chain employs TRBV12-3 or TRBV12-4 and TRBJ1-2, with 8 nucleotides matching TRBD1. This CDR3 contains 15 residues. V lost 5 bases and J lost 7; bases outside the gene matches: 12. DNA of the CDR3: TGTGCCAGCAGTGTACGACAGGGGAGGCTGGGTGGCTACACCTTC. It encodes CASSVRQGRLGGYTF.

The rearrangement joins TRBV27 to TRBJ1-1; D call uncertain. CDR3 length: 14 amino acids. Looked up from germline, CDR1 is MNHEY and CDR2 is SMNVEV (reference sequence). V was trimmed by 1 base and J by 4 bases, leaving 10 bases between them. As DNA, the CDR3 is TGTGCCAGCAGTTTATTCTGGGGTCTCACTGAAGCTTTCTTT. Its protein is CASSLFWGLTEAFF.